A selection of T cell receptor beta chains follows, all from one sample in a study of T cells in Graves' hyperthyroidism and ophthalmopathy. Via MiXCR, TCRdb re-called the multiplex PCR reads, giving one row per CDR3 protein. The sample holds about 35,000 distinct CDR3 sequences, around 50% seen once. Sequences were obtained from blood. Receptors originate from a woman between 50 and 59 years old with Graves' hyperthyroidism that later progressed to Graves' ophthalmopathy. Both conserved end residues are part of each CDR3. The D gene is left open where the match is weak. Clone size appears in some rows only: once, few, many, or a class for an expanded clone.

abundance	v_gene	j_gene	d_gene	CDR3aa	CDR3nt
many	TRBV20-1	TRBJ2-2	TRBD2	CSVSSGMNTGELFF	TGCAGCGTTTCTAGCGGGATGAACACCGGGGAGCTGTTTTTT
many	TRBV6-2/TRBV6-3	TRBJ1-5	-	CASTLTTDQPQHF	TGTGCCAGCACCCTAACGACAGATCAGCCCCAGCATTTT
many	TRBV5-1	TRBJ1-1	TRBD1	CASSFGQGASEAFF	TGCGCCAGCAGCTTCGGACAGGGGGCGTCTGAAGCTTTCTTT
many	TRBV4-1	TRBJ2-7	TRBD2	CASSPLGERGEQYF	TGCGCCAGCAGCCCCCTCGGAGAGCGGGGCGAGCAGTACTTC
many	TRBV7-2	TRBJ1-1	-	CASSFLASRTEAFF	TGTGCCAGCAGCTTTCTTGCCAGCCGGACTGAAGCTTTCTTT
few	TRBV30	TRBJ2-7	TRBD2	CAWRNRLAGGYEQYF	TGTGCCTGGAGGAACCGACTAGCGGGGGGTTACGAGCAGTACTTC
many	TRBV3-1	TRBJ2-1	-	CASSQSTGPLYNEQFF	TGTGCCAGCAGCCAATCGACAGGCCCCCTCTACAATGAGCAGTTCTTC
many	TRBV6-1	TRBJ1-5	TRBD1	CATKKGTGSSNQPQHF	TGTGCCACTAAGAAGGGGACAGGGTCGAGCAATCAGCCCCAGCATTTT
medium-sized	TRBV5-1	TRBJ2-7	TRBD1	CASSFSTGDPYEQYF	TGCGCCAGCAGCTTCTCCACAGGGGATCCCTACGAGCAGTACTTC
many	TRBV5-5	TRBJ1-2	-	CASSEPGTLPNYGYTF	TGTGCCAGCAGCGAACCCGGGACACTTCCTAACTATGGCTACACCTTC
many	TRBV20-1	TRBJ1-2	-	CSARDPPVNYGYTF	TGCAGTGCTAGAGATCCGCCAGTAAACTATGGCTACACCTTC
-	TRBV12-3/TRBV12-4	TRBJ1-3	-	CASSSGRFGNTIYF	TGTGCCAGCAGCTCCGGACGGTTTGGGAACACCATATATTTT
many	TRBV19	TRBJ2-3	-	CASSIFADTQYF	TGTGCCAGTAGTATTTTTGCAGATACGCAGTATTTT
-	TRBV7-3	TRBJ2-3	-	CASSLKGGDTDTQYF	TGTGCCAGCAGTCTCAAGGGAGGAGACACAGATACGCAGTATTTT
-	TRBV20-1	TRBJ2-7	-	CSVMRDRKLEQYF	TGCAGTGTAATGCGGGACAGAAAACTCGAGCAGTACTTC
-	TRBV12-3/TRBV12-4	TRBJ1-1	-	CASRFQVWTEAFF	TGCGCCAGCCGTTTTCAGGTTTGGACTGAAGCTTTCTTT
-	TRBV6-4	TRBJ1-2	TRBD1	CASSEMGGTGGPDYGYTF	TGTGCCAGCAGTGAAATGGGGGGGACAGGGGGCCCCGACTATGGCTACACCTTC
-	TRBV5-4	TRBJ2-5	TRBD1	CASSRQGDQETQYF	TGTGCCAGCAGCCGACAGGGGGACCAAGAGACCCAGTACTTC
-	TRBV24-1	TRBJ1-5	TRBD1	CATSEGTGRQPQHF	TGTGCCACCAGTGAGGGGACAGGGCGCCAGCCCCAGCATTTT
many	TRBV13	TRBJ1-2	TRBD1	CASSPRGNYGYTF	TGTGCCAGCAGCCCCAGGGGGAACTATGGCTACACCTTC
-	TRBV24-1	TRBJ2-7	-	CATSEGDLGLYFCASKAYEQYF	-
-	TRBV6-4	TRBJ1-2	TRBD1	CASINQGGQGAGYTF	TGTGCCAGCATCAACCAGGGGGGACAGGGGGCTGGCTACACCTTC
-	TRBV29-1	TRBJ2-1	TRBD1	CSVGTGGTNEQFF	TGCAGCGTTGGGACAGGGGGCACGAATGAGCAGTTCTTC
-	TRBV12-3/TRBV12-4	TRBJ2-6	-	CASSQTNGDYVLTF	TGTGCCAGCAGTCAGACTAACGGGGACTACGTCCTGACTTTC
-	TRBV20-1	TRBJ2-3	TRBD2	CSARVVLAGGTDTQYF	TGCAGTGCTAGGGTTGTTCTAGCGGGGGGCACAGATACGCAGTATTTT
many	TRBV20-1	TRBJ2-1	TRBD2	CSAPRIAGGSSYNEQFF	TGCAGTGCCCCCCGAATAGCGGGAGGGTCCTCCTACAATGAGCAGTTCTTC
-	TRBV2	TRBJ2-3	-	CASSQLERTDTQYF	TGTGCCAGCAGCCAACTAGAGCGCACAGATACGCAGTATTTT
many	TRBV5-1	TRBJ1-1	-	CASSWEMRVDTEAFF	TGCGCCAGCAGCTGGGAGATGAGGGTGGACACTGAAGCTTTCTTT
-	TRBV29-1	TRBJ2-5	-	CSVRAYGETQYF	TGCAGCGTTCGGGCCTATGGGGAGACCCAGTACTTC
-	TRBV20-1	TRBJ2-5	-	CSARDLSGSETQYF	TGCAGTGCTAGAGATTTGAGCGGCTCGGAGACCCAGTACTTC
-	TRBV18	TRBJ1-5	-	CASSPRGRGESVNQPQHF	TGTGCCAGCTCACCACGTGGACGGGGTGAGTCGGTCAATCAGCCCCAGCATTTT